What follows are 26 T cell receptor beta chains derived from one specimen sequenced in a study of T cells in localized non-small cell lung cancer. The method was immunoSEQ multiplex PCR; TCRdb's version includes in-frame clones alone and lacks a portion of them. The sample has roughly 76,000 clones, around 80% seen once; the top ten hold about a fifth. Source: PBMCs, taken before any cancer treatment. Receptors were obtained from a man aged 40-75 years with stage II squamous cell lung carcinoma.

The chain is built from TRBV29-1 and TRBJ2-7; 8 nucleotides match TRBD1. The CDR3 spans 12 residues. Germline lookup yields CDR1 SQVTM and CDR2 ANQGSEA. After removal of 3 bases from V and 5 bases from J, the junction contained 3 bases not matched to a gene. Here the CDR3 DNA reads TGCAGCGTTGATGACAGGGGAGACGAGCAGTACTTC. Translating it yields CSVDDRGDEQYF.

The chain has TRBV6-5 and TRBJ1-6; D uncertain. The CDR3 loop spans 14 amino acids. Germline V CDR1 and CDR2: MNHEY, SVGAGI. The germline V and J ends were trimmed by 2 bases and 8 bases, with 10 bases remaining between them. The chain's CDR3 is CASSYARFDSPLHF. The DNA for the CDR3 is TGTGCCAGCAGTTACGCACGCTTCGATTCACCCCTCCACTTT.

This clone came up a few times. Here the CDR3 reads CAISETGPNYGYTF. DNA of the CDR3: TGTGCCATCAGTGAAACGGGGCCCAACTATGGCTACACCTTC. This chain uses TRBV10-3 with TRBJ1-2, with D perhaps TRBD1 (5 bases). Looked up from germline, CDR1 is ENHRY and CDR2 is SYGVKD. The CDR3 contains 14 residues. V was cut by 3 bases and J by 2 bases, with 10 bases left in between.

The chain has TRBV29-1 and TRBJ1-1; D unresolved. The CDR3 length is 11 residues. Germline-derived CDR1 and CDR2 are SQVTM and ANQGSEA. The V and J ends lost 2 bases and 6 bases respectively, with 7 bases between them. CDR3 bases: TGCAGCGTTGAAATAGTTTCTGAAGCTTTCTTT. Its translation is CSVEIVSEAFF.

In nucleotides, the CDR3 is TGCGCCAGCAGTATACCCCACAGGATAGCTAACTATGGCTACACCTTC. Its protein is CASSIPHRIANYGYTF. This chain connects TRBV10-1 to TRBJ1-2; tentatively, D is TRBD1 (5 bases). V lost 5 bases to trimming and J lost 0 bases, with 16 bases between them. This CDR3 region has 16 residues. Germline V gene lookup returns CDR1 WNHNN and CDR2 SYGVQD (reference sequence).

This chain connects TRBV27 to TRBJ1-2; D is ambiguous. Germline V gene sequence: CDR1 MNHEY, CDR2 SMNVEV (reference sequence). V lost 0 bases, J lost 10 bases, and 12 bases lay in between. The CDR3 has 13 residues. Written as DNA, the CDR3 is TGTGCCAGCAGTTTATCGGTCCGGGGTTCCTACACCTTC. Translation gives CASSLSVRGSYTF.

V is TRBV7-2 and J is TRBJ2-5; D is undetermined. CDR3 size: 12 residues. The V gene lost 6 bases and the J gene lost 5 bases, with 10 bases spanning the gap. Looked up from germline, CDR1 is SGHTA and CDR2 is FQGNSA. CDR3 bases: TGTGCCAGCAGGTTGGTCTCGGAGACCCAGTACTTC. Translated: CASRLVSETQYF.

The V gene is TRBV9, the J gene TRBJ2-2, with a weak D call TRBD2 (7 bases). The ends were cut back, 4 bases at V and 4 bases at J, with 17 bases in the middle. This CDR3 is 16 amino acids long. Germline CDR1 and CDR2: SGDLS and YYNGEE. The CDR3 reads CASSSRRGGGTGELFF. Here the CDR3 DNA reads TGTGCCAGCAGCTCACGAAGGGGGGGCGGCACCGGGGAGCTGTTTTTT. Combining the CDR3 with reference TRBV9 and TRBJ2-2 gives the whole variable domain DSGVTQTPKHLITATGQRVTLRCSPRSGDLSVYWYQQSLDQGLQFLIQYYNGEERAKGNILERFSAQQFPDLHSELNLSSLELGDSALYFCASSSRRGGGTGELFFGEGSRLTVL.

This clone was observed a few times. The rearrangement links TRBV19 to TRBJ1-5; D is perhaps TRBD1 (5 bases). Germline V gene lookup returns CDR1 LNHDA and CDR2 SQIVND (reference sequence). The CDR3 is 17 amino acids. V was shortened by 6 bases and J by 0 bases, with 18 bases between the two germline ends. The CDR3, as DNA: TGTGCCAGTAGCCCCAGGGCCAGGGAGAATAGCAATCAGCCCCAGCATTTT. As protein: CASSPRARENSNQPQHF.

This clone turned up a few times. The J gene is TRBJ2-2, the V gene TRBV6-6; maybe TRBD2 (7 bases). The CDR3 length is 14 residues. Trimming shortened V by 8 bases and J by 2 bases, and 12 bases separated the two germline ends. The germline V gene has CDR1 MNHNY and CDR2 SVGAGI (reference sequence). CDR3 region: CASAGGGNTGELFF. In DNA, the CDR3 is TGTGCCAGCGCGGGCGGGGGCAACACCGGGGAGCTGTTTTTT.

This clone has a single count. This chain joins TRBV10-2 and TRBJ2-2; D is uncertain. The V end was cut by 6 bases, the J end by 1 base, with 18 bases between. Germline V gives CDR1 WSHSY, CDR2 SAAADI. This CDR3 is 17 amino acids long. The CDR3 reads CASRSYSVERNTGELFF. The CDR3 coding sequence is TGCGCCAGCAGATCCTACAGCGTCGAAAGGAACACCGGGGAGCTGTTTTTT.

This clone has only one observation. The rearrangement joins TRBV6-1 to TRBJ1-1, with D unclear. Trimming took off 10 bases at V and 1 base at J, with 13 bases between the two ends. The CDR3 runs 13 residues. Germline CDR1 MNHNS, CDR2 SASEGT. The CDR3 DNA reads as TGTGCCACCCACTCGAGTGAGAACACTGAAGCTTTCTTT. Translating it yields CATHSSENTEAFF.

This clone is categorized as medium-sized (0.01 to 0.1%). V and J are TRBV28 and TRBJ1-1, with 7 nucleotides matching TRBD1. Germline loops: CDR1 MDHEN, CDR2 SYDVKM. This CDR3 is built from 16 residues. Trimming took 5 bases from V and 8 from J; bases not matched to a gene: 17. DNA of the CDR3: TGTGCCAGCAGTCCCCGTTATCCCACAGGGGAGGAGGAAGCTTTCTTT. It codes for CASSPRYPTGEEEAFF.

The rearrangement links TRBV27 to TRBJ1-3, with D unclear. CDR3 length: 15 amino acids. The ends were cut back, 6 bases at V and 3 bases at J, with 15 bases in the middle. Germline V gene sequence: CDR1 MNHEY, CDR2 SMNVEV (reference sequence). CDR3 DNA: TGTGCCAGCAGGGGCCTCGCAACAGATGGAAACACCATATATTTT. Translated, it gives CASRGLATDGNTIYF.

The chain carries TRBV7-2 and TRBJ2-3; 10 nucleotides line up with TRBD2. The CDR3 runs 18 residues. V lost 3 bases to trimming and J lost 4 bases; unmatched junction nucleotides: 13. Germline-derived CDR1 and CDR2 are SGHTA and FQGNSA. In nucleotides, the CDR3 is TGTGCCAGCAGCTTGAGGGCACTAGCGGGATCCCCGGCAGATACGCAGTATTTT. It translates to CASSLRALAGSPADTQYF.

The V and J genes are TRBV18 and TRBJ1-5, with D hard to call. The CDR3 contains 16 residues. Germline V lookup: CDR1 KGHSH, CDR2 LQKENI. Trimming pared 4 bases from V and 7 bases from J, leaving 20 bases between. For the CDR3, the DNA is TGTGCCAGCTCACGTGACCGGGCAGGCGTCACACAGCCCCAGCATTTT. Encoded protein: CASSRDRAGVTQPQHF. The full variable domain, completed using reference TRBV18 and TRBJ1-5, is NAGVMQNPRHLVRRRGQEARLRCSPMKGHSHVYWYRQLPEEGLKFMVYLQKENIIDESGMPKERFSAEFPKEGPSILRIQQVVRGDSAAYFCASSRDRAGVTQPQHFGDGTRLSIL.

The rearrangement uses TRBV7-2 and TRBJ2-3, with 7 bases aligning to TRBD1. V was clipped by 5 bases and J by 8 bases; unmatched bases: 10. The CDR3 loop spans 14 amino acids. CDR1 is SGHTA, CDR2 FQGNSA, per germline. The CDR3 is CASSPGQVWGTQYF. The CDR3 DNA reads as TGTGCCAGCAGCCCCGGACAGGTATGGGGTACGCAGTATTTT.

V and J are TRBV4-2 and TRBJ2-5, with 7 nucleotides matching TRBD1. Germline values: CDR1 LGHNA, CDR2 YNFKEQ. J lost 1 base, V lost 4 bases, and 6 bases had no gene match. The CDR3 is 15 residues long. The CDR3 spells CASSPGTAIQETQYF. CDR3 in DNA: TGTGCCAGCAGCCCGGGGACAGCTATCCAAGAGACCCAGTACTTC.

This chain uses TRBV11-2 with TRBJ2-7; unclear D gene. The CDR3 runs 12 residues. Germline assignment: CDR1 SGHAT and CDR2 FQNNGV. V was clipped by 0 bases and J by 6 bases, with 6 bases between them. CDR3 sequence reads: CASSLDSPEQYF. The CDR3 nucleotides read TGTGCCAGCAGCTTAGATTCCCCCGAGCAGTACTTC. Full variable domain (remainder filled in from reference TRBV11-2 and TRBJ2-7): EAGVAQSPRYKIIEKRQSVAFWCNPISGHATLYWYQQILGQGPKLLIQFQNNGVVDDSQLPKDRFSAERLKGVDSTLKIQPAKLEDSAVYLCASSLDSPEQYFGPGTRLTVT.

In this sample, this clone turned up once. The chain uses TRBV28 and TRBJ1-4; D remains ambiguous. Germline V gene data show CDR1 as MDHEN and CDR2 as SYDVKM. The V end was cut by 5 bases, the J end by 8 bases, with 6 bases between. The CDR3 runs 11 residues. CDR3 DNA: TGTGCCAGCAGTCGGTCGGAAAAACTGTTTTTT. Encoded protein: CASSRSEKLFF.

This chain connects TRBV19 to TRBJ2-3; D is possibly TRBD2 (6 bases). Germline loops: CDR1 LNHDA, CDR2 SQIVND (reference sequence). The CDR3 loop spans 14 amino acids. V was clipped by 7 bases and J by 4 bases, with 15 bases between them. The CDR3 DNA is TGTGCCAGTATGGGGGGACGGGCTCCAGATACGCAGTATTTT. Its protein product is CASMGGRAPDTQYF.

The chain has TRBV28 and TRBJ2-7, with 7 nucleotides matching TRBD1. This CDR3 comprises 14 residues. Looked up from germline, CDR1 is MDHEN and CDR2 is SYDVKM. Trimming at V came to 2 bases and at J to 2 bases, leaving 3 bases not matched to a gene. The CDR3 nucleotides read TGTGCCAGCAGTTTAGGGACAGCAACCTACGAGCAGTACTTC. As protein: CASSLGTATYEQYF.

The chain joins TRBV19 to TRBJ2-6; the D gene is possibly TRBD2 (5 bases). This CDR3 has 16 residues. Between the trimmed V and J ends, which lost 5 bases and 1 base, there was a span of 12 bases. CDR1 is LNHDA and CDR2 is SQIVND in the germline V gene (reference sequence). The CDR3 loop reads CASSPGVASGANVLTF. CDR3 nucleotide sequence: TGTGCCAGTAGTCCCGGGGTAGCTTCTGGGGCCAACGTCCTGACTTTC.

This chain connects TRBV7-2 to TRBJ2-3; D is undetermined. Deletions cut 5 bases from V and 4 bases from J, with 16 bases between. In germline, CDR1 is SGHTA, CDR2 FQGNSA. The CDR3 has 15 amino acids. The CDR3 region has the DNA TGTGCCAGCAGCCTCAGACTCTTGCAGGCAGATACGCAGTATTTT. It yields the protein CASSLRLLQADTQYF.

This chain connects TRBV10-3 to TRBJ2-7; D is undetermined. CDR1 and CDR2 from the germline V gene are ENHRY and SYGVKD. CDR3 size: 13 residues. V was cut by 6 bases and J by 0 bases, with 9 bases left in between. CDR3 coding DNA: TGTGCCATCAGGCCGACGGTCTCCTACGAGCAGTACTTC. It codes for CAIRPTVSYEQYF.

This chain joins TRBV6-6 and TRBJ1-2; D ambiguous. Trimming took off 4 bases at V and 3 bases at J, with 9 bases between the two ends. This CDR3 comprises 13 residues. In germline, CDR1 is MNHNY, CDR2 SVGAGI (reference sequence). CDR3 nucleotides: TGTGCCAGCAGTTGGGAGTCTTACTATGGCTACACCTTC. Its protein is CASSWESYYGYTF.